One and the same sample provided the 12 T cell receptor beta chains below, sequenced in a study of blood T cell repertoires in COVID-19. Assay: immunoSEQ multiplex PCR; the TCRdb copy retains only in-frame clones and omits some. The data contain 80,000 to 100,000 clones, 60% to 85% of them singletons. The sample comprised peripheral blood. Receptors originate from a human donor in a cohort sampled during active COVID-19.

CDR3 DNA sequence: TGCAGCGTCGACAGGGGGAAAGGGCAAGAGACCCAGTACTTC. Amino acids: CSVDRGKGQETQYF. The chain has TRBV29-1 and TRBJ2-5, with 9 bases that match TRBD1. The germline V gene has CDR1 SQVTM and CDR2 ANQGSEA. Losses at the gene ends were 6 bases for V and 2 bases for J; bases not matched to a gene: 7. This CDR3 is built from 14 residues.

The rearrangement links TRBV9 to TRBJ2-2; no clear D gene. Per the germline V gene, CDR1 is SGDLS and CDR2 is YYNGEE. The length of the CDR3 is 13 residues. V was clipped by 2 bases and J by 1 base, with 3 bases between them. CDR3 region: CASSVGNTGELFF. The CDR3, as DNA: TGTGCCAGCAGCGTCGGGAACACCGGGGAGCTGTTTTTT.

The rearrangement links TRBV30 to TRBJ1-3; a weak D match, TRBD1 (6 bases). The CDR3 length is 16 residues. V lost 4 bases and J lost 6, with 22 bases in between. Germline V lookup: CDR1 GTSNPN, CDR2 SVGIG (reference sequence). The CDR3 reads CAWKKYIGAGENTIYF. In DNA form, the CDR3 reads TGTGCCTGGAAAAAATATATAGGGGCAGGGGAAAACACCATATATTTT. The full variable domain, its missing parts supplied by reference TRBV30 and TRBJ1-3, is SQTIHQWPATLVQPVGSPLSLECTVEGTSNPNLYWYRQAAGRGLQLLFYSVGIGQISSEVPQNLSASRPQDRQFILSSKKLLLSDSGFYLCAWKKYIGAGENTIYFGEGSWLTVV.

The J gene is TRBJ2-1, the V gene TRBV11-2; 13 bases align to TRBD2. V gave up 4 bases and J gave up 10 bases; unmatched junction bases: 10. This CDR3 contains 16 residues. In germline, CDR1 is SGHAT, CDR2 FQNNGV. The CDR3 region is CASSSRTSGSIDEQFF. In DNA, the CDR3 is TGTGCCAGCAGCTCTCGGACTAGCGGGAGTATCGACGAGCAGTTCTTC.

This clone was detected only once. The chain combines TRBV6-2 or TRBV6-3 with TRBJ2-7; 9 bases match TRBD1. The CDR3 loop spans 21 amino acids. The germline gives CDR1 MNHEY, CDR2 SVGEGT. J was trimmed by 0 bases and V by 2 bases; bases with no gene match: 20. CDR3 nucleotide sequence: TGTGCCAGCAGTTACCCCCCATCTGGACAGGGGCCACCCTATAACTCCTACGAGCAGTACTTC. This sequence encodes CASSYPPSGQGPPYNSYEQYF.

This chain links TRBV4-3 with TRBJ1-4; 7 bases are a match to TRBD1. The CDR3 contains 14 residues. Trimming took 0 bases from V and 7 from J; bases not matched to a gene: 2. Per the germline V gene, CDR1 is LGHNA and CDR2 is YSLEER. The CDR3 coding sequence is TGCGCCAGCAGCCAAGACCCAGGGGGTGAAAAACTGTTTTTT. It yields the protein CASSQDPGGEKLFF.

V and J are TRBV7-8 and TRBJ2-1, with D possibly matching TRBD2 (6 bases). Trimming took off 1 base at V and 8 bases at J, with 21 bases between the two ends. This CDR3 is built from 17 residues. The germline V gene has CDR1 SGHVS and CDR2 FQNEAQ. CDR3 DNA: TGTGCCAGCAGCTTAGATGGCTTGGGGACTCCCTGGGATGAGCAGTTCTTC. Translated, it gives CASSLDGLGTPWDEQFF. Based on the CDR3 plus reference TRBV7-8 and TRBJ2-1, the full variable domain is GAGVSQSPRYKVAKRGQDVALRCDPISGHVSLFWYQQALGQGPEFLTYFQNEAQLDKSGLPSDRFFAERPEGSVSTLKIQRTQQEDSAVYLCASSLDGLGTPWDEQFFGPGTRLTVL.

The rearrangement uses TRBV4-3 and TRBJ2-2, with 8 bases matching TRBD2. The length of the CDR3 is 16 residues. V was clipped by 1 base and J by 8 bases; unmatched bases: 9. Germline values: CDR1 LGHNA, CDR2 YSLEER. The CDR3 loop reads CASSQAGRGATGELFF. CDR3 DNA: TGCGCCAGCAGCCAAGCGGGGCGGGGGGCAACTGGGGAGCTGTTTTTT.

This sequence joins TRBV7-6 and TRBJ2-7, with D uncertain. Germline V gene sequence: CDR1 SGHVS, CDR2 FNYEAQ. The CDR3 contains 13 residues. V lost 1 base to trimming and J lost 3 bases, with 7 bases between them. The CDR3 DNA reads as TGTGCCAGCAGCTTAGGTGGCAACTACGAGCAGTACTTC. It encodes CASSLGGNYEQYF.

CDR3 DNA sequence: TGTGCCACCAGTGATGCCGACAGGGAGGAAGGAGGCTACACCTTC. Its translation: CATSDADREEGGYTF. The chain couples TRBV24-1 to TRBJ1-2; 7 nucleotides match TRBD1. This CDR3 comprises 15 residues. V lost 3 bases and J lost 8; bases outside the gene matches: 11. Germline CDR1 is KGHDR and CDR2 is SFDVKD.

The chain joins TRBV19 to TRBJ2-1; a possible D gene is TRBD1 (6 bases). Trimming removed 3 bases from V and 0 bases from J, with 12 bases in between. The CDR3 spans 16 residues. Germline V gene data show CDR1 as LNHDA and CDR2 as SQIVND (reference sequence). CDR3 in amino acids: CASSILADSSYNEQFF. The DNA of the CDR3 is TGTGCCAGTAGTATCCTTGCGGACAGCTCCTACAATGAGCAGTTCTTC.

The rearrangement joins TRBV27 to TRBJ2-1; the match to TRBD2 covers 7 bases. Germline V gives CDR1 MNHEY, CDR2 SMNVEV (reference sequence). Unmatched junction bases numbered 4, after V lost 2 bases and J lost 3 bases. The CDR3 contains 15 residues. This CDR3 reads CASSLNRDYYNEQFF. CDR3 nucleotide sequence: TGTGCCAGCAGTTTAAACCGGGACTACTACAATGAGCAGTTCTTC.